Listed below are T cell receptor beta chains from one sample, sequenced in a study of identical twins. TCRdb re-called the 5' RACE reads with MiXCR, one entry per CDR3 protein. Of some 440,000 distinct CDR3 sequences listed, approximately 24% are singletons. The same specimen was also included in a second study, on T cells expressing NK-cell markers.

Sequencing input: CD4+ T cells sorted from blood. The origin of the receptors is a woman aged 18 to 35 in good health. Each CDR3 is given with its conserved first and last residue. The order of the fields is V gene, clone size, D gene, J gene, CDR3 protein, CDR3 DNA. A D gene is named only where the DNA matches it firmly. Part of the rows lack a size; the others show once, few, many or a class for expanded clones.

v_gene: TRBV6-1; abundance: few; d_gene: TRBD2; j_gene: TRBJ2-1; CDR3aa: CASSKTSGGDEQFF; CDR3nt: TGTGCCAGCAGTAAAACTAGCGGAGGAGATGAGCAGTTCTTC
v_gene: TRBV20-1; abundance: once; d_gene: -; j_gene: TRBJ1-1; CDR3aa: CSARPREGNTEAFF; CDR3nt: TGCAGTGCTCGCCCCCGGGAAGGGAACACTGAAGCTTTCTTT
v_gene: TRBV5-1; abundance: few; d_gene: -; j_gene: TRBJ2-1; CDR3aa: CASSPGGDNEQFF; CDR3nt: TGCGCCAGCAGCCCAGGGGGGGACAATGAGCAGTTCTTC
v_gene: TRBV20-1; abundance: few; d_gene: -; j_gene: TRBJ2-3; CDR3aa: CSARDRVVNTDTQYF; CDR3nt: TGCAGTGCTAGAGATCGCGTGGTTAATACAGATACGCAGTATTTT
v_gene: TRBV10-2; abundance: many; d_gene: TRBD1; j_gene: TRBJ1-1; CDR3aa: CASIPTGLVKGTEAFF; CDR3nt: TGCGCCAGCATACCGACAGGGCTTGTCAAGGGCACTGAAGCTTTCTTT
v_gene: TRBV5-1; abundance: many; d_gene: -; j_gene: TRBJ2-3; CDR3aa: CASSLGGTDTQYF; CDR3nt: TGTGCCAGCAGCTTAGGAGGCACAGATACGCAGTATTTT
v_gene: TRBV5-1; abundance: -; d_gene: -; j_gene: TRBJ2-5; CDR3aa: CASSLITAQETQYF; CDR3nt: TGCGCCAGCAGCTTGATCACAGCCCAAGAGACCCAGTACTTC
v_gene: TRBV7-8; abundance: -; d_gene: -; j_gene: TRBJ1-2; CDR3aa: CASTTDRLYGYTF; CDR3nt: TGTGCCAGCACCACAGACAGGCTCTATGGCTACACCTTC
v_gene: TRBV6-2/TRBV6-3; abundance: -; d_gene: -; j_gene: TRBJ2-5; CDR3aa: CASSYVDFQETQYF; CDR3nt: TGTGCCAGCAGTTACGTGGACTTCCAAGAGACCCAGTACTTC
v_gene: TRBV3-1; abundance: -; d_gene: -; j_gene: TRBJ1-1; CDR3aa: CASSPEGSTEAFF; CDR3nt: TGTGCCAGCAGCCCCGAGGGGAGCACTGAAGCTTTCTTT
v_gene: TRBV20-1; abundance: -; d_gene: -; j_gene: TRBJ2-5; CDR3aa: CSASLTTDETQYF; CDR3nt: TGCAGTGCTAGTCTCACTACGGACGAGACCCAGTACTTC
v_gene: TRBV6-1; abundance: -; d_gene: TRBD1; j_gene: TRBJ2-7; CDR3aa: CASRKDRGHEQYF; CDR3nt: TGTGCCAGCAGAAAAGACAGGGGGCATGAGCAGTACTTC
v_gene: TRBV24-1; abundance: -; d_gene: -; j_gene: TRBJ2-3; CDR3aa: CATSDRGASTDTQYF; CDR3nt: TGTGCCACCAGTGATCGCGGGGCCAGCACAGATACGCAGTATTTT
v_gene: TRBV7-9; abundance: -; d_gene: -; j_gene: TRBJ2-5; CDR3aa: CASSLAAGQETQYF; CDR3nt: TGTGCCAGCAGCTTAGCGGCCGGACAAGAGACCCAGTACTTC
v_gene: TRBV7-2; abundance: few; d_gene: -; j_gene: TRBJ2-7; CDR3aa: CASSSSFSGIGYEQYF; CDR3nt: TGTGCCAGCAGCTCGTCCTTCTCGGGGATTGGATACGAGCAGTACTTC
v_gene: TRBV14; abundance: -; d_gene: -; j_gene: TRBJ2-3; CDR3aa: CASSQLRLLQNHTQYF; CDR3nt: TGTGCCAGCAGCCAACTCCGGCTACTACAGAATCATACGCAGTATTTT
v_gene: TRBV2; abundance: -; d_gene: TRBD2; j_gene: TRBJ2-4; CDR3aa: CASMSGGGKNIQYF; CDR3nt: TGTGCCAGCATGTCCGGCGGGGGGAAAAACATTCAGTACTTC
v_gene: TRBV5-1; abundance: -; d_gene: TRBD1; j_gene: TRBJ1-2; CDR3aa: CASSLDGQGPNYGYTF; CDR3nt: TGCGCCAGCAGCTTGGACGGACAGGGGCCTAACTATGGCTACACCTTC
v_gene: TRBV5-1; abundance: few; d_gene: TRBD2; j_gene: TRBJ2-1; CDR3aa: CASSLPGLAVSNEQFF; CDR3nt: TGCGCCAGCAGCTTGCCGGGACTAGCGGTATCCAATGAGCAGTTCTTC
v_gene: TRBV20-1; abundance: -; d_gene: -; j_gene: TRBJ2-1; CDR3aa: CSATQGSYNEQFF; CDR3nt: TGCAGTGCCACGCAGGGTTCCTACAATGAGCAGTTCTTC
v_gene: TRBV7-9; abundance: -; d_gene: -; j_gene: TRBJ2-5; CDR3aa: CASSFRGGAETQYF; CDR3nt: TGTGCCAGCAGCTTTAGGGGGGGCGCTGAGACCCAGTACTTC
v_gene: TRBV6-1; abundance: once; d_gene: -; j_gene: TRBJ1-5; CDR3aa: CASRSDSRQPQHF; CDR3nt: TGTGCCAGCCGTAGCGATTCAAGGCAGCCCCAGCATTTT
v_gene: TRBV7-2; abundance: few; d_gene: TRBD2; j_gene: TRBJ2-1; CDR3aa: CASSWGLAGVNEQFF; CDR3nt: TGTGCCAGCAGCTGGGGACTAGCGGGAGTAAATGAGCAGTTCTTC
v_gene: TRBV29-1; abundance: few; d_gene: -; j_gene: TRBJ2-6; CDR3aa: CSVAGQYSGANVLTF; CDR3nt: TGCAGCGTTGCCGGGCAGTACTCTGGGGCCAACGTCCTGACTTTC
v_gene: TRBV10-3; abundance: many; d_gene: -; j_gene: TRBJ2-5; CDR3aa: CAINEGRGRETQYF; CDR3nt: TGTGCCATCAATGAGGGCCGGGGCAGAGAGACCCAGTACTTC